This record covers a single TCR beta chain. Its antigen remains unknown. The sample comes from a study of cytomegalovirus exposure and HLA in healthy donors. Study-wide context: Assignment to the Caucasian-associated ancestry cluster applied to about 80% of the 300 to 500 genotyped donors. Broader study findings: The investigators catalogued about 170 TCR beta chains as cytomegalovirus-associated.

V was clipped by 3 bases and J by 6 bases; unmatched bases: 7. Per the germline V gene, CDR1 is SGHVS and CDR2 is FQNEAQ. CDR3 length: 16 amino acids. Vbeta (60) and Jbeta (13) primers were used in the PCR. Profiling relied on immunoSEQ multiplex PCR, and the TCRdb table lists in-frame clones only, not all of them. The sample includes over 150,000 clones, under 80% of them seen just once. The source material was PBMCs. The chain couples TRBV7-8 to TRBJ2-5; 13 bases align to TRBD2. This receptor was taken from a man aged 25 to 40 in good health and CMV-seronegative. The DNA for the CDR3 is TGTGCCAGCAGCTTCACCGGGACTAGCGGGGTCAAGACCCAGTACTTC. Translated: CASSFTGTSGVKTQYF.